These 9 T cell receptor beta chains were sequenced from one sample in a study of blood T cells in healthy people across ages. Then a second PCR, running roughly 6 to 11 cycles, was carried out with a sample-barcoded 5' primer and a J-beta primer mix. Each CDR3 protein gets one entry after TCRdb re-called the 5' RACE reads with MiXCR. Here the sample spans around 850,000 distinct CDR3 sequences, 30% to 45% being singletons. The specimen was blood. The origin of the receptors is a man younger than 35 in good health.

The V gene is TRBV20-1, the J gene TRBJ2-4; possible D gene TRBD1, 5 bases. From germline, CDR1 is DFQATT and CDR2 SNEGSKA (reference sequence). This CDR3 contains 12 residues. Trimming pared 6 bases from V and 4 bases from J, leaving 10 bases between. The CDR3 loop is CSADNRKNIQYF. The CDR3 region has the DNA TGCAGTGCCGATAACAGGAAAAACATTCAGTACTTC.

The rearrangement joins TRBV12-3 or TRBV12-4 to TRBJ1-2; TRBD1 might be the D (5 bases). The length of the CDR3 is 14 residues. With 2 bases removed from V and 4 bases from J, the gap between germline ends came to 11 bases. CDR3 nucleotides: TGTGCCAGCAGTTTATGGGGCAGAGTCTATGGCTACACCTTC. Protein product: CASSLWGRVYGYTF.

The sample holds a few counts of this clonotype. The V call is TRBV4-2, the J call TRBJ2-7; D is unclear. The DNA end is more similar to TRBJ2-5, so the J call may be wrong. The CDR3 contains 15 residues. Per germline, CDR1 LGHNA and CDR2 YNFKEQ. In DNA, the CDR3 is TGTGCCAGCAGCCAGACCTCGGCTCATAGGGAGACCCAGTACTTC. Amino acids: CASSQTSAHRETQYF.

For this clonotype: A much bigger clone sits one base away, suggesting this may be a read error. This sequence joins TRBV5-1 and TRBJ2-7; possibly TRBD1 for D (7 bases). The length of the CDR3 is 17 residues. Germline V gene sequence: CDR1 SGHRS, CDR2 YFSETQ. CDR3 amino acids: CVSSFYRGTDFSYEQYF. The CDR3, as DNA: TGCGTCAGCAGCTTTTACCGCGGGACAGACTTCTCCTACGAGCAGTACTTC. The whole variable domain, remainder taken from reference TRBV5-1 and TRBJ2-7, is KAGVTQTPRYLIKTRGQQVTLSCSPISGHRSVSWYQQTPGQGLQFLFEYFSETQRNKGNFPGRFSGRQFSNSRSEMNVSTLELGDSALYLCVSSFYRGTDFSYEQYFGPGTRLTVT.

This clonotype was detected ten times or more. The genes are TRBV29-1 and TRBJ2-1; TRBD2 matches at 8 bases. Germline-derived CDR1 and CDR2 are SQVTM and ANQGSEA. The CDR3 covers 13 residues. This CDR3 reads CSSREGSYNEQFF. CDR3 sequence (DNA): TGCAGTTCTCGGGAGGGGTCCTACAATGAGCAGTTCTTC.

The gene calls are TRBV12-3 or TRBV12-4 and TRBJ1-2, with no clear D. V gave up 5 bases and J gave up 4 bases, with 14 bases separating them. The CDR3 runs to 14 residues. The CDR3 DNA follows: TGTGCCAGCAGTGTCAGCCGGGTTGGCTATGGCTACACCTTC. Translated: CASSVSRVGYGYTF.

The chain has TRBV6-6 and TRBJ2-3; D unclear. CDR3 length: 17 amino acids. Germline-derived CDR1 and CDR2 are MNHNY and SVGAGI (reference sequence). V lost 9 bases and J 1 base, leaving 23 bases between the germline ends. CDR3 sequence: CASFPHPHTTRTDTQYF. The DNA for the CDR3 is TGTGCCAGTTTCCCTCACCCTCACACGACACGCACAGATACGCAGTATTTT.

This clonotype was observed a single time. J is TRBJ1-1 and V is TRBV28, with 9 positions matching TRBD1. Germline V gene lookup returns CDR1 MDHEN and CDR2 SYDVKM. With V trimmed by 2 bases and J by 5 bases, 6 bases remained unmatched. CDR3 length equals 15 residues. CDR3 protein: CASSLETGGLTEAFF. In DNA form, the CDR3 reads TGTGCCAGCAGTTTAGAGACAGGGGGGTTAACTGAAGCTTTCTTT. Combining the CDR3 with reference TRBV28 and TRBJ1-1 gives the whole variable domain DVKVTQSSRYLVKRTGEKVFLECVQDMDHENMFWYRQDPGLGLRLIYFSYDVKMKEKGDIPEGYSVSREKKERFSLILESASTNQTSMYLCASSLETGGLTEAFFGQGTRLTVV.

This clonotype was observed a single time. The rearrangement uses TRBV7-6 and TRBJ2-3; perhaps TRBD2 as D (6 bases). The V gene's germline CDR1 is SGHVS and CDR2 FNYEAQ. The CDR3 runs to 15 residues. V lost 5 bases and J lost 3, with 15 bases in between. CDR3 bases: TGTGCCAGCAGCCGGACTATCGCGAGTACAGATACGCAGTATTTT. Amino acid sequence: CASSRTIASTDTQYF.